The source of this T cell receptor (beta chain) is a study of shared clonotypes between healthy human individuals. Study information: Used for every donor were three CD4 naive, three CD4 memory, two CD8 naive and one CD8 memory plate.

This CDR3 has 13 residues. Germline CDR1 and CDR2: KGHSH and LQKENI. Deletions cut 5 bases from V and 8 bases from J, with 13 bases between. This clone was seen just once. Its antigen is as yet unknown. Study-level findings and limits: Clonotypes which were not shared had lower generation probabilities than clonotypes that all four donors shared. Richness estimates generally favored naive over memory subsets.

Genomic DNA of every subset was divided equally among multiple immunoSEQ plates. Only in-frame clones appear in the TCRdb table, and some are missing; sequencing was by immunoSEQ multiplex PCR. The top ten hold 0.61% of the sample, which has over a million clones, around 78% seen once. The chain links TRBV18 to TRBJ1-3; D unclear. Sequenced material: memory CD4+ T cells from PBMCs. The subset is: CD45RA-negative fraction. The clonotype was recovered from a man between 18 and 35 years old in good health. Some clones in this sample may be carry-over from other donors' samples. In DNA, the CDR3 is TGTGCCAGCTCAGCGACCAGAAAGGACACCATATATTTT. This sequence encodes CASSATRKDTIYF.